A single T cell receptor (beta chain) is shown here with its context. Data came from immunoSEQ multiplex PCR; TCRdb stores just in-frame clones and leaves some out. Of approximately 18,000 clones listed, 85% to 90% are singletons. This record belongs to a study of blood T cell repertoires in COVID-19. Study summary: The United States, Italy and Spain supplied acute and convalescent COVID-19 samples.

The sequenced sample was peripheral blood. This receptor was taken from a human donor in a cohort sampled during active COVID-19.

The CDR3: CATLTASGNTIYF. CDR3 DNA: TGTGCCACTTTGACTGCCTCTGGAAACACCATATATTTT. V usage is TRBV6-5 and J usage is TRBJ1-3; D ambiguous. The germline V and J ends were trimmed by 10 bases and 0 bases, with 10 bases remaining between them. CDR1 is MNHEY, CDR2 SVGAGI, per germline. The CDR3 is 13 residues long.